This T cell receptor (beta chain) originates from a study of CD8 T cells in Susac syndrome. Fulfillment of recently defined diagnostic criteria for definite or probable disease was shown by the patients with Susac syndrome. An amount of RNA that ranged from roughly 0.45 to 1 ug was reverse transcribed with random hexamers. With immunoSEQ multiplex PCR, TCR beta CDR3 was amplified across 54 Vbeta and 13 Jbeta. TCRdb called the immunoSEQ multiplex PCR reads again in MiXCR, with one record for every CDR3 protein. The data show roughly 220,000 distinct CDR3 sequences, about 94% seen once. Germline V lookup: CDR1 MDHEN, CDR2 SYDVKM. The CDR3 is 12 amino acids. Trimming shortened V by 5 bases and J by 3 bases, and 6 bases separated the two germline ends.

The rearrangement uses TRBV28 and TRBJ2-3; D remains unclear. The origin of this receptor is a human donor with Susac syndrome. Sample: CD4+ T cells from PBMCs. The CDR3 DNA sequence: TGTGCCAGCAGTCGGAATACAGATACGCAGTATTTT. Residues: CASSRNTDTQYF.